The clone carrying this T cell receptor beta chain was detected once. The data were obtained in a study of T cell changes during pregnancy in multiple sclerosis. In germline, CDR1 is SGHVS, CDR2 FNYEAQ. Trimming at V came to 3 bases and at J to 1 base, leaving 8 bases not matched to a gene. The CDR3 contains 17 residues. Only in-frame clones appear in the TCRdb table, and some are missing; sequencing was by immunoSEQ multiplex PCR. The repertoire consists of roughly 110,000 clones, with 92% occurring once and the leading ten covering 0.78%. This receptor was taken from a female donor in good health, enrolled as a control in a pregnancy study. This chain connects TRBV7-6 to TRBJ1-1; TRBD1 aligns across 10 bases. This specimen was peripheral blood, taken in the third trimester of pregnancy. The CDR3 is CASSFSRDRGPNTEAFF. The CDR3 DNA is TGTGCCAGCAGCTTTTCCCGGGACAGGGGTCCGAACACTGAAGCTTTCTTT.